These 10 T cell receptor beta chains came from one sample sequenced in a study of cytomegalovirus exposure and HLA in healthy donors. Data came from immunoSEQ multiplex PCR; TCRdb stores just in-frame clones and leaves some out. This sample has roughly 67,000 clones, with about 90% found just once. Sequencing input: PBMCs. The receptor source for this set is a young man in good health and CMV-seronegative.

DNA of the CDR3: TGTGCCAGCAGCTTAGTTCGACAGGGGGCGGGAGAGCAGTACTTC. Amino acids: CASSLVRQGAGEQYF. V gene TRBV7-2 combines with J gene TRBJ2-7; TRBD1 agrees at 10 bases. The CDR3 is 15 residues long. V lost 1 base to trimming and J lost 7 bases; unmatched junction nucleotides: 7. Germline CDR1 and CDR2: SGHTA and FQGNSA.

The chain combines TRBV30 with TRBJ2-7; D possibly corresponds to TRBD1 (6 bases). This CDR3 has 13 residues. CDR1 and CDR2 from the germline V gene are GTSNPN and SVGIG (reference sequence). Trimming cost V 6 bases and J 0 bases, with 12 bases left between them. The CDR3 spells CACQGSPSYEQYF. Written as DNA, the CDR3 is TGTGCCTGTCAGGGGTCACCCTCCTACGAGCAGTACTTC.

CDR3 region: CASSPTAGGVNEQFF. CDR3 nucleotides: TGTGCCAGCAGCCCCACTGCGGGAGGGGTCAATGAGCAGTTCTTC. The chain employs TRBV11-2 and TRBJ2-1; 9 nucleotides align to TRBD2. The CDR3 has 15 residues. V lost 5 bases to trimming and J lost 6 bases; unmatched junction nucleotides: 8. Germline V CDR1 and CDR2: SGHAT, FQNNGV.

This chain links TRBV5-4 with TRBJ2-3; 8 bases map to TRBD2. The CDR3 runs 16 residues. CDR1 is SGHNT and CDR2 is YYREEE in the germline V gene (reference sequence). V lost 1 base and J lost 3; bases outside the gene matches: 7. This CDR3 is CASSLPLAGITDTQYF. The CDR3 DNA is TGTGCCAGCAGCTTGCCGCTAGCGGGCATAACAGATACGCAGTATTTT. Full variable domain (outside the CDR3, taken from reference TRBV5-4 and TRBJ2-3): ETGVTQSPTHLIKTRGQQVTLRCSSQSGHNTVSWYQQALGQGPQFIFQYYREEENGRGNFPPRFSGLQFPNYSSELNVNALELDDSALYLCASSLPLAGITDTQYFGPGTRLTVL.

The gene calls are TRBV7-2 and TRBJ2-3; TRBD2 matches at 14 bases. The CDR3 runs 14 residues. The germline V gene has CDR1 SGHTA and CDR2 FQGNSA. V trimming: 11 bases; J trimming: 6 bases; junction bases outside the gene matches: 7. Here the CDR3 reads CAGAGTSGSDTQYF. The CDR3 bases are TGTGCCGGAGCCGGGACTAGCGGGAGCGATACGCAGTATTTT.

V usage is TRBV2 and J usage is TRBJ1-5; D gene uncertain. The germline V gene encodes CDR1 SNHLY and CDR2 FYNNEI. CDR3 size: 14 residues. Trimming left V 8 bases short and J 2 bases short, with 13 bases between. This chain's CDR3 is CASGLQDRNQPQHF. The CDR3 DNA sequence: TGTGCCAGCGGGCTACAAGATCGCAATCAGCCCCAGCATTTT.

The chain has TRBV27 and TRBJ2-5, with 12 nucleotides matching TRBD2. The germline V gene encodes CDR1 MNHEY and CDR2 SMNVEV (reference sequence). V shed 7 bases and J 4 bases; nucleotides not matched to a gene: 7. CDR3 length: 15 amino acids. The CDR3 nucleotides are TGTGCCAGCAACCCTAGCGGGAGGGCCCCAGAGACCCAGTACTTC. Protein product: CASNPSGRAPETQYF.

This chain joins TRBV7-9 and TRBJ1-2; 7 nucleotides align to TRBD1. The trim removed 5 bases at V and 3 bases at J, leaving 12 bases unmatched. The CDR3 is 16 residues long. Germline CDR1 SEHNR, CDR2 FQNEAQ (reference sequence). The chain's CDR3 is CASSPAQGGYYYGYTF. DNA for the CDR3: TGTGCCAGCAGCCCCGCCCAGGGGGGCTATTACTATGGCTACACCTTC.

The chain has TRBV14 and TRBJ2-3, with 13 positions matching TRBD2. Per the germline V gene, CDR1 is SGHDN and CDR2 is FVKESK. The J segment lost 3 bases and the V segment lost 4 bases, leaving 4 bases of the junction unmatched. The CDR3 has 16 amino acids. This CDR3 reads CASSRPGLAGTDTQYF. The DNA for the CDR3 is TGTGCCAGCAGCCGCCCGGGACTAGCGGGAACAGATACGCAGTATTTT.

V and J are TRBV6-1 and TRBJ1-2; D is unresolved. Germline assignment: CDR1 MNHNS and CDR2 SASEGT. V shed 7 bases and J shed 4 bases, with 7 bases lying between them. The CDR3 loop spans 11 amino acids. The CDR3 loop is CASTASYGYTF. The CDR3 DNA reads TGTGCCAGCACCGCGAGCTATGGCTACACCTTC.